The rows below give T cell receptor beta chains drawn from one sample of a study of metastatic and nonmetastatic thyroid tumors. TCRdb re-analyzed the PCR reads through MiXCR. The repertoire has 50,000 to 65,000 clones, more than 3.5% of them found once; the top ten carry 20% to 25%. The specimen was blood. The source is a female donor with papillary thyroid cancer or a benign thyroid nodule (not recorded which). Some clones in this sample may be carry-over from other donors' samples. Both conserved end residues are part of each CDR3. A D gene is named only where the DNA matches it firmly. The size field is filled for only some rows; it gives once, few, many or a size class.

J gene	D gene	V gene	clone size	CDR3 protein	CDR3 DNA
TRBJ2-7	TRBD1	TRBV3-1	many	CASSQIVGQAKQYF	TGTGCCAGCAGCCAGATCGTCGGACAGGCCAAGCAGTACTTC
TRBJ2-3	.	TRBV2	many	CASMVGSDTQYF	TGTGCCAGCATGGTGGGATCAGATACGCAGTATTTT
TRBJ1-3	.	TRBV27	many	CASSSVKAGNTIYF	TGTGCCAGCAGTTCTGTGAAAGCTGGAAACACCATATATTTT
TRBJ1-4	TRBD1	TRBV6-6	many	CASSYGGTGPEKLFF	TGTGCCAGCAGTTACGGAGGGACAGGGCCCGAAAAACTGTTTTTT
TRBJ1-1	.	TRBV20-1	many	CSARDWQLTEAFF	TGCAGTGCTAGAGATTGGCAGCTCACTGAAGCTTTCTTT
TRBJ1-2	.	TRBV28	few	CASSVRPYGYTF	TGTGCCAGCAGCGTCAGGCCTTATGGCTACACCTTC
TRBJ2-5	TRBD1	TRBV5-1	many	CASSLGGVEQETQYF	TGCGCCAGCAGTTTAGGGGGCGTGGAACAAGAGACCCAGTACTTC
TRBJ1-1	.	TRBV9	many	CASSVGWGAGTEAFF	TGTGCCAGCAGCGTAGGGTGGGGGGCGGGTACTGAAGCTTTCTTT
TRBJ2-7	.	TRBV7-2	many	CASSPGPGRETEQYF	TGTGCCAGCAGCCCAGGGCCGGGGCGAGAGACAGAGCAGTACTTC
TRBJ1-1	.	TRBV7-8	many	CASRRRGQNTEAFF	TGTGCCAGCAGAAGGAGGGGACAGAACACTGAAGCTTTCTTT
TRBJ2-1	TRBD1	TRBV6-1	.	CASSPGTGDSDEQFF	TGTGCCAGCAGTCCCGGGACAGGGGATTCGGATGAGCAGTTCTTC
TRBJ1-2	TRBD1	TRBV2	.	CASRGPGQVKGYTF	TGTGCCAGCAGAGGACCGGGACAGGTTAAGGGCTACACCTTC
TRBJ2-3	.	TRBV6-5	.	CASSSSSEPTDTQYF	TGTGCCAGCAGTTCTTCCAGCGAACCCACAGATACGCAGTATTTT
TRBJ2-2	TRBD2	TRBV10-2	many	CASSSRVDTSGANTGELFF	TGCGCCAGCAGTTCCCGGGTAGATACTAGCGGGGCGAACACCGGGGAGCTGTTTTTT
TRBJ2-5	.	TRBV3-1	many	CASSQTAGGTETQYF	TGTGCCAGCAGCCAGACAGCGGGCGGGACAGAGACCCAGTACTTC
TRBJ2-5	TRBD2	TRBV5-4	few	CASSLAFVAGEETQYF	TGTGCCAGCAGCTTGGCCTTTGTAGCGGGGGAAGAGACCCAGTACTTC
TRBJ1-1	TRBD1	TRBV12-3/TRBV12-4	many	CASTGGGAEAFF	TGTGCCAGTACAGGGGGCGGCGCTGAAGCTTTCTTT
TRBJ1-5	.	TRBV6-1	many	CASTQGFMSNQPQHF	TGTGCCAGCACGCAGGGGTTCATGAGCAATCAGCCCCAGCATTTT
TRBJ2-3	TRBD2	TRBV11-2	many	CASSLGRAGGQDTQYF	TGTGCCAGCAGCTTAGGTCGAGCGGGAGGGCAGGATACGCAGTATTTT
TRBJ1-2	.	TRBV5-1	few	CASSTKVDYGYTF	TGCGCCAGCAGCACTAAAGTGGACTATGGCTACACCTTC
TRBJ1-3	.	TRBV5-5	many	CASRGPFSGNTIYF	TGTGCCAGCAGGGGACCTTTCTCTGGAAACACCATATATTTT
TRBJ1-3	.	TRBV11-3	many	CASSQISGNTIYF	TGTGCCAGCAGTCAGATCTCTGGAAACACCATATATTTT
TRBJ2-3	.	TRBV6-1	few	CASIQRWQGADTQYF	TGTGCCAGCATCCAAAGGTGGCAGGGCGCAGATACGCAGTATTTT
TRBJ2-3	TRBD1	TRBV19	many	CASTPRTGRTDTQYF	TGTGCCAGTACCCCCCGGACAGGAAGGACAGATACGCAGTATTTT
TRBJ2-7	TRBD2	TRBV9	many	CASSASSGGSYEQYF	TGTGCCAGCAGCGCGTCTAGCGGGGGTTCCTACGAGCAGTACTTC
TRBJ2-3	.	TRBV30	many	CAWSVPGVPDTQYF	TGTGCCTGGAGTGTACCTGGGGTCCCAGATACGCAGTATTTT
TRBJ2-1	TRBD2	TRBV15	many	CATSRGLAGRYNEQFF	TGTGCCACCAGCAGGGGACTAGCGGGGAGGTACAATGAGCAGTTCTTC
TRBJ2-5	TRBD1	TRBV27	many	CASSFNRGETQYF	TGTGCCAGCAGTTTTAACAGGGGGGAGACCCAGTACTTC
TRBJ2-7	.	TRBV28	few	CASSFRSTSYEQYF	TGTGCCAGCAGTTTCCGGTCGACCTCCTACGAGCAGTACTTC
TRBJ2-7	.	TRBV19	many	CASSKERAYEQYF	TGTGCCAGTAGTAAAGAGAGGGCCTACGAGCAGTACTTC
TRBJ2-7	.	TRBV11-3	.	CASSFPGSPNNEQYF	TGTGCCAGCAGCTTCCCGGGGTCCCCGAACAATGAGCAGTACTTC
TRBJ1-5	TRBD1	TRBV13	many	CASSRSDRGHNQPQHF	TGTGCCAGCAGCAGATCGGACAGGGGTCACAATCAGCCCCAGCATTTT
TRBJ2-1	.	TRBV7-9	many	CASSLAQSEQFF	TGTGCCAGCAGCTTAGCTCAAAGTGAGCAGTTCTTC
TRBJ2-3	TRBD1	TRBV19	many	CASKNRGQPDTQYF	TGTGCCAGTAAGAACAGGGGGCAGCCAGATACGCAGTATTTT
TRBJ2-5	.	TRBV20-1	many	CSASPAVLGETQYF	TGCAGTGCTAGTCCCGCGGTCCTGGGGGAGACCCAGTACTTC
TRBJ2-1	.	TRBV7-3	many	CASSSSGDSYNEQFF	TGTGCCAGCAGCTCGAGCGGTGACTCCTACAATGAGCAGTTCTTC
TRBJ1-1	.	TRBV5-1	many	CASSLALDMNTEAFF	TGCGCCAGCAGCTTGGCCCTGGACATGAACACTGAAGCTTTCTTT
TRBJ2-3	.	TRBV3-1	many	CASKGRLSTDTQYF	TGTGCCAGCAAAGGACGGCTTAGCACAGATACGCAGTATTTT
TRBJ1-5	.	TRBV6-1	many	CASSIQRWDRNQPQHF	TGTGCCAGCAGTATACAGAGATGGGACCGCAATCAGCCCCAGCATTTT
TRBJ2-2	.	TRBV7-9	.	CASSVTGPRANTCELFF	TGTGCCAGCAGCGTAACGGGCCCCAGGGCGAACACCTGTGAGCTGTTTTTT
TRBJ2-1	.	TRBV20-1	many	CSALLPPLDEQFF	TGCAGTGCCCTGCTTCCGCCTTTGGATGAGCAGTTCTTC
TRBJ1-4	TRBD1	TRBV10-2	many	CASSRTGNEKLFF	TGCGCCAGTTCCCGGACAGGGAACGAAAAACTGTTTTTT
TRBJ2-2	.	TRBV5-5	.	CASSIRHMHAGELFF	TGTGCCAGCAGCATCAGACACATGCATGCCGGGGAGCTGTTTTTT
TRBJ1-2	.	TRBV6-1	many	CASRVGAGYGYTF	TGTGCCAGCAGGGTGGGCGCGGGGTATGGCTACACCTTC
TRBJ1-2	.	TRBV19	many	CASSAHRRTGYTF	TGTGCCAGTAGTGCCCATCGGCGGACCGGCTACACCTTC
TRBJ2-6	.	TRBV2	.	CASSENSWTLSGANVLTF	TGTGCCAGCAGTGAAAATAGTTGGACCCTCTCTGGGGCCAACGTCCTGACTTTC
TRBJ1-5	.	TRBV28	.	CASSRGGDTRGQPQHF	TGTGCCAGCAGTCGAGGGGGTGATACAAGGGGTCAGCCCCAGCATTTT
TRBJ2-7	TRBD1	TRBV5-1	many	CASSLQGSYEQYF	TGCGCCAGCAGCTTACAGGGGTCCTACGAGCAGTACTTC